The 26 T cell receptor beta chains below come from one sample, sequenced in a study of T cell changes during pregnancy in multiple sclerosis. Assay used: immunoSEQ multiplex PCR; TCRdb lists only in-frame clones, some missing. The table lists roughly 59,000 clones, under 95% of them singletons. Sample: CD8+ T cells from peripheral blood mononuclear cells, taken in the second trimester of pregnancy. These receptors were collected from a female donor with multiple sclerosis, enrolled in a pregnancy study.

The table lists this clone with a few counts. CDR3 bases: TGTGCCAGCAGCCCTACAGGGAACCTCGACACTGAAGCTTTCTTT. Its translation is CASSPTGNLDTEAFF. The chain recombines TRBV9 with TRBJ1-1; perhaps TRBD1 as D (6 bases). Trimming pared 4 bases from V and 3 bases from J, leaving 16 bases between. This CDR3 contains 15 residues. The germline V gene encodes CDR1 SGDLS and CDR2 YYNGEE.

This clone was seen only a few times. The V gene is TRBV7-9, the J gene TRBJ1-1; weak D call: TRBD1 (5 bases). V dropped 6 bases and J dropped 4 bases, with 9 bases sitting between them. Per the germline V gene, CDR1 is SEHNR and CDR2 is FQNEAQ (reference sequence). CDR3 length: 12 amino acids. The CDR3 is CASRDDSTEAFF. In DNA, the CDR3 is TGTGCCAGCAGAGACGACAGCACTGAAGCTTTCTTT.

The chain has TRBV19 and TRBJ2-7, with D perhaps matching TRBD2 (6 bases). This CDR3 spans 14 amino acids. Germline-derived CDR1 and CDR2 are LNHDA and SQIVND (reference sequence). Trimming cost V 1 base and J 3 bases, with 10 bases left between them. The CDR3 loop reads CASSIGGGDYEQYF. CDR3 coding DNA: TGTGCCAGTAGTATAGGTGGAGGGGACTACGAGCAGTACTTC.

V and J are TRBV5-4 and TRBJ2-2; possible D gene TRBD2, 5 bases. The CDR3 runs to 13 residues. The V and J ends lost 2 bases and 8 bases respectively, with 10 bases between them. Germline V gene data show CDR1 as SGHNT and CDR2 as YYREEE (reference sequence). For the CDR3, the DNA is TGTGCCAGCAGCTTTGAGGGTTCAGGGGAGCTGTTTTTT. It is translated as CASSFEGSGELFF.

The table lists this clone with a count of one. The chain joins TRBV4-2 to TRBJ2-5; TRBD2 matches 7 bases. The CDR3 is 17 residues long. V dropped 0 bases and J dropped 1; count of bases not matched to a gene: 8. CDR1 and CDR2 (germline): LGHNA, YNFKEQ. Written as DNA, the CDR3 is TGTGCCAGCAGCCAAGAGAAGCGGCTAGCGGCCCAAGAGACCCAGTACTTC. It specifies CASSQEKRLAAQETQYF.

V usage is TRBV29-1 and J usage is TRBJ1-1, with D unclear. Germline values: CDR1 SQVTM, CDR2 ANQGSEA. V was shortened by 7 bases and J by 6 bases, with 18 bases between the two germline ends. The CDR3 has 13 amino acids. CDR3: CSGGREGEAEAFF. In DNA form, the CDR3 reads TGCAGCGGTGGGCGAGAGGGAGAGGCTGAAGCTTTCTTT.

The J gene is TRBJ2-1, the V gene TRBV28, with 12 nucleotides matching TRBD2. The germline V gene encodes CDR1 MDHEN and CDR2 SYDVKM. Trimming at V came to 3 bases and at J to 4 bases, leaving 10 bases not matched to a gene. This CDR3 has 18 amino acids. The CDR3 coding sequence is TGTGCCAGCAGTTTGGGCCTAGCGGGAGGGCCAGGTTACAATGAGCAGTTCTTC. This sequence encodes CASSLGLAGGPGYNEQFF. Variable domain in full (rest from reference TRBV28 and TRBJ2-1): DVKVTQSSRYLVKRTGEKVFLECVQDMDHENMFWYRQDPGLGLRLIYFSYDVKMKEKGDIPEGYSVSREKKERFSLILESASTNQTSMYLCASSLGLAGGPGYNEQFFGPGTRLTVL.

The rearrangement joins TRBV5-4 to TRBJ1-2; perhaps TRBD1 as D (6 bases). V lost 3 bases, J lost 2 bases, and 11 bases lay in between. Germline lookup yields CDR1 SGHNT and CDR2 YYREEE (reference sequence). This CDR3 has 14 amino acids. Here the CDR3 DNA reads TGTGCCAGCAGCTACACAGGGCTCAACTATGGCTACACCTTC. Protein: CASSYTGLNYGYTF.

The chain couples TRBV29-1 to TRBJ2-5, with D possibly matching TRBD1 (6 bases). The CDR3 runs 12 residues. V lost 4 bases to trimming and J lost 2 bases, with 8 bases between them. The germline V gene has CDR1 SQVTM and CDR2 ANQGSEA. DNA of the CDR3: TGCAGCGTTGTGGACAGTCAAGAGACCCAGTACTTC. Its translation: CSVVDSQETQYF.

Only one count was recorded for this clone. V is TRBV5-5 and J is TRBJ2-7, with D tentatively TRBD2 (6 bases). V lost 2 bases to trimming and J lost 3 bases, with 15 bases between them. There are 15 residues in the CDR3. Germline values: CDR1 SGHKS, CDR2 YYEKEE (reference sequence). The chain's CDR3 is CASSLYALEGYEQYF. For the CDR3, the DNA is TGTGCCAGCAGCTTATACGCCCTGGAGGGCTACGAGCAGTACTTC. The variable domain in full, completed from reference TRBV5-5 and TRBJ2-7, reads DAGVTQSPTHLIKTRGQQVTLRCSPISGHKSVSWYQQVLGQGPQFIFQYYEKEERGRGNFPDRFSARQFPNYSSELNVNALLLGDSALYLCASSLYALEGYEQYFGPGTRLTVT.

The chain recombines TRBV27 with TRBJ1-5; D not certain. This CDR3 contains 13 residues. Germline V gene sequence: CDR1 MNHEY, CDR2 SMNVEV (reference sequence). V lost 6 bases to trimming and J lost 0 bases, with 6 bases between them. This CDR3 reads CASRPGSNQPQHF. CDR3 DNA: TGTGCCAGCAGACCGGGTAGCAATCAGCCCCAGCATTTT.

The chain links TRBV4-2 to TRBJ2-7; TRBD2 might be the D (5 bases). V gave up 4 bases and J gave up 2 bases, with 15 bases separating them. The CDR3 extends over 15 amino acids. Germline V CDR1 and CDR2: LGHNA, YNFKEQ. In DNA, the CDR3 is TGTGCCAGCAGCCCACGGAGCGGTTCCCCCTACGAGCAGTACTTC. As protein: CASSPRSGSPYEQYF.

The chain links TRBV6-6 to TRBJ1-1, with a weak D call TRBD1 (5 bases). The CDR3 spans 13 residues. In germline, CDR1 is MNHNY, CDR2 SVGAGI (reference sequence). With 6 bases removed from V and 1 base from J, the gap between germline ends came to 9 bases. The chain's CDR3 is CASRTQGNTEAFF. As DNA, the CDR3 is TGTGCCAGCAGGACCCAGGGGAACACTGAAGCTTTCTTT.

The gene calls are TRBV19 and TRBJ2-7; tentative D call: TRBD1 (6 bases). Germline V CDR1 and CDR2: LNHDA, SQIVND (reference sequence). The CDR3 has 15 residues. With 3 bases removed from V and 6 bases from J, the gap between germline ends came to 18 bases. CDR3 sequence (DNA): TGTGCCAGTAGTATTGGGTTTACAGGGTTTACCGAGCAGTACTTC. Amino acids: CASSIGFTGFTEQYF.

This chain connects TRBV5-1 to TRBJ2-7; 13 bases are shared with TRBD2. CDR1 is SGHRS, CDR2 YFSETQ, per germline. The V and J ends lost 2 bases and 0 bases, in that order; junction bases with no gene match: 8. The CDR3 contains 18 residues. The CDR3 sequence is CASSFPGTSGASSYEQYF. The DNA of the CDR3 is TGCGCCAGCAGCTTCCCCGGGACTAGCGGGGCAAGCTCCTACGAGCAGTACTTC.

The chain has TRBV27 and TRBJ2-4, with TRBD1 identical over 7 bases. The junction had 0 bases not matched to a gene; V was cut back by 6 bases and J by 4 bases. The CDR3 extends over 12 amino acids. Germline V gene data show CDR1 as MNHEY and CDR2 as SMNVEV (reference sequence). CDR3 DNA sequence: TGTGCCAGCAGGGGACAGAAAAACATTCAGTACTTC. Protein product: CASRGQKNIQYF.

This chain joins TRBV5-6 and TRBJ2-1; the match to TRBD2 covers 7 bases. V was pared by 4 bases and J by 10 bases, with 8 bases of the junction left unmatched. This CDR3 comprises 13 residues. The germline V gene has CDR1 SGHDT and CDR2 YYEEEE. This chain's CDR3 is CASSQAGPMEQFF. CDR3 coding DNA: TGTGCCAGCAGCCAAGCGGGACCTATGGAGCAGTTCTTC.

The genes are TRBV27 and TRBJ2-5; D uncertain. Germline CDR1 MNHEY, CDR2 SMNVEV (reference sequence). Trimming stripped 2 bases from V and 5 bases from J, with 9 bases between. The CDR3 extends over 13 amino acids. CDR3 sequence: CASSLGFGETQYF. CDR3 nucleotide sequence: TGTGCCAGCAGTTTAGGGTTCGGGGAGACCCAGTACTTC.

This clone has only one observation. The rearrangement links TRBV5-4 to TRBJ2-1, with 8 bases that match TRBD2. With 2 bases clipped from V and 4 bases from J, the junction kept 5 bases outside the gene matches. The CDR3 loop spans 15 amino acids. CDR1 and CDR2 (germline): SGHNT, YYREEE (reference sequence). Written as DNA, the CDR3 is TGTGCCAGCAGCTTAAAGCGGGAGCTTTACAATGAGCAGTTCTTC. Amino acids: CASSLKRELYNEQFF. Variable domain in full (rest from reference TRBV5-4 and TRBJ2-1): ETGVTQSPTHLIKTRGQQVTLRCSSQSGHNTVSWYQQALGQGPQFIFQYYREEENGRGNFPPRFSGLQFPNYSSELNVNALELDDSALYLCASSLKRELYNEQFFGPGTRLTVL.

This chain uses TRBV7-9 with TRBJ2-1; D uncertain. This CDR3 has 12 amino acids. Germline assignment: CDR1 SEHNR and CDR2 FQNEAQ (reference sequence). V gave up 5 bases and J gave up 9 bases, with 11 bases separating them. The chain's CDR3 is CASSPLGGEQFF. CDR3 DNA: TGTGCCAGCAGCCCCCTAGGCGGTGAGCAGTTCTTC.

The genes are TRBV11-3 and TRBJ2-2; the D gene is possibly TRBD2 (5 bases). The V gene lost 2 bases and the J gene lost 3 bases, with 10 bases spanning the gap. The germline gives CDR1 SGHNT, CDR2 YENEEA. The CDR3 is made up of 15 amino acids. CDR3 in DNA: TGTGCCAGCAGCTTAAGTTCTAGCCACACCGGGGAGCTGTTTTTT. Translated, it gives CASSLSSSHTGELFF.

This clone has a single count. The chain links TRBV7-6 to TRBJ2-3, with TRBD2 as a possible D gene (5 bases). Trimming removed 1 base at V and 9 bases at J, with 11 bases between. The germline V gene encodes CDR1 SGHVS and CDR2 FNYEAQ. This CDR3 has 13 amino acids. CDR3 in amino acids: CASSLEASNTQYF. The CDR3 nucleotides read TGTGCCAGCAGCTTAGAGGCTAGCAACACGCAGTATTTT.

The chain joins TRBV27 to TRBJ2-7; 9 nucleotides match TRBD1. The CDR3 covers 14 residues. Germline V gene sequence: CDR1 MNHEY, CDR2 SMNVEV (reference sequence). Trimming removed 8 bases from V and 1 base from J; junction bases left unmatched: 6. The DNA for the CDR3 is TGTGCCAGCTACGGTGGACAGGGGTCCTACGAGCAGTACTTC. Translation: CASYGGQGSYEQYF.

This chain's CDR3 is CASSLWGGQGIYEQYF. CDR3 bases: TGTGCCAGCAGTTTATGGGGGGGACAGGGTATTTACGAGCAGTACTTC. V and J are TRBV27 and TRBJ2-7, with 9 bases fitting TRBD1. CDR1 is MNHEY and CDR2 is SMNVEV in the germline V gene (reference sequence). V lost 1 base and J lost 4; bases outside the gene matches: 8. The CDR3 loop spans 16 amino acids.

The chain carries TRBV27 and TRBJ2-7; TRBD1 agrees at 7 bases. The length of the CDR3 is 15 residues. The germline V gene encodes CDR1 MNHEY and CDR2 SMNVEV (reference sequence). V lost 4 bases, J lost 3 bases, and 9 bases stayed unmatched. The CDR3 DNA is TGTGCCAGCAGTTCCTCCCCGGGACAGAGCTACGAGCAGTACTTC. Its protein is CASSSSPGQSYEQYF.

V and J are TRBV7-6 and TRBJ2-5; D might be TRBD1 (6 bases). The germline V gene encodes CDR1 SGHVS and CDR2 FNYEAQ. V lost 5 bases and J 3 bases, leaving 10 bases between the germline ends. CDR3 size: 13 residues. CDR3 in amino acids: CASSPRTEETQYF. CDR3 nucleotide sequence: TGTGCCAGCAGCCCCCGGACAGAAGAGACCCAGTACTTC.